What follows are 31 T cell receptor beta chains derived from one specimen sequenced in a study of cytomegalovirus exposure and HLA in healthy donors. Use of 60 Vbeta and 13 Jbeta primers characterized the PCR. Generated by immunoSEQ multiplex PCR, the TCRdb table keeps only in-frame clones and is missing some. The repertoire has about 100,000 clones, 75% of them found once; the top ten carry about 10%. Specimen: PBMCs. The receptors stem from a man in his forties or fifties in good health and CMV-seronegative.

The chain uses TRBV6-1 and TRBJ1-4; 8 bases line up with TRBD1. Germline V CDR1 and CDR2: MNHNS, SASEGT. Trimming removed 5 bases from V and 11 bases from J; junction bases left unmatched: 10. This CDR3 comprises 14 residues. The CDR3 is CASSLDRGRRKLFF. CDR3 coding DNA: TGTGCCAGCAGTCTCGACAGGGGAAGACGGAAACTGTTTTTT.

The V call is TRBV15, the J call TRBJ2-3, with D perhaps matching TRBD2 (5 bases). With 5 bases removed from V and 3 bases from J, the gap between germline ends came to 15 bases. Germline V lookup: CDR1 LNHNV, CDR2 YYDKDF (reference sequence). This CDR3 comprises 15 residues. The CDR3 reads CATSHYAGSTDTQYF. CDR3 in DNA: TGTGCCACCAGCCATTATGCGGGCTCAACAGATACGCAGTATTTT.

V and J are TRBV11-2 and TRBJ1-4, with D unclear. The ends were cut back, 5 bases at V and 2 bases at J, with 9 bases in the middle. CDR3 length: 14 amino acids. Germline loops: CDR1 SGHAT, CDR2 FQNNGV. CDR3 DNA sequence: TGTGCCAGCAGCCAGTGGTCCACTAATGAAAAACTGTTTTTT. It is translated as CASSQWSTNEKLFF.

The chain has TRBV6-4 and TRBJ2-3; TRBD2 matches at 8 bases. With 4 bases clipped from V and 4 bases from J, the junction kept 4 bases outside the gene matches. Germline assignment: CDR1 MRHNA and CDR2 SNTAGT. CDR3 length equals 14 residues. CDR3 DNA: TGTGCCAGCAGTGTCGGGGGGGCCTCAGATACGCAGTATTTT. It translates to CASSVGGASDTQYF.

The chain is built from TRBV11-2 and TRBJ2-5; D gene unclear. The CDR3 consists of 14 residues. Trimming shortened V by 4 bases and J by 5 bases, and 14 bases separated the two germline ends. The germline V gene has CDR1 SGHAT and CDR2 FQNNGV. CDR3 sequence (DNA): TGTGCCAGCAGCTCCTTCTCCGGAGTGGAGACCCAGTACTTC. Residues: CASSSFSGVETQYF.

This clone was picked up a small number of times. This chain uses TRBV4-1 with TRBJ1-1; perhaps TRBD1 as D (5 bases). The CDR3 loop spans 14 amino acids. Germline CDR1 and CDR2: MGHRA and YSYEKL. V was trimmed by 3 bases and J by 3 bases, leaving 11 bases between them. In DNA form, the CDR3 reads TGCGCCAGCAGCCAGTGGGGGGTGGACACTGAAGCTTTCTTT. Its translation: CASSQWGVDTEAFF.

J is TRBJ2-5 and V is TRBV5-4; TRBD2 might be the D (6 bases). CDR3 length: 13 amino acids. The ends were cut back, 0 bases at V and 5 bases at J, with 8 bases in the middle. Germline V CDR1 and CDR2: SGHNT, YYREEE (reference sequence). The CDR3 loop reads CASSLGGEETQYF. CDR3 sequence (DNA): TGTGCCAGCAGCTTGGGGGGGGAGGAGACCCAGTACTTC.

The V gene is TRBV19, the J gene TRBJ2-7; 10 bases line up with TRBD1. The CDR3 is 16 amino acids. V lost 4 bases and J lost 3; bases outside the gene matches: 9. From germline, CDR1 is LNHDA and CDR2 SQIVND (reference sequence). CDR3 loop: CASSTGSGTGDYEQYF. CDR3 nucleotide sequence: TGTGCCAGTAGTACCGGGAGTGGGACAGGGGACTACGAGCAGTACTTC.

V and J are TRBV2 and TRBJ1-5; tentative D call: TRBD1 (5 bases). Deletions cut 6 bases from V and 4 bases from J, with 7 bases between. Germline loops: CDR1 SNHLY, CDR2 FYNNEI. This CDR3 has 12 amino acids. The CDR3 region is CASRTANQPQHF. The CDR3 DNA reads TGTGCCAGCAGGACAGCTAATCAGCCCCAGCATTTT.

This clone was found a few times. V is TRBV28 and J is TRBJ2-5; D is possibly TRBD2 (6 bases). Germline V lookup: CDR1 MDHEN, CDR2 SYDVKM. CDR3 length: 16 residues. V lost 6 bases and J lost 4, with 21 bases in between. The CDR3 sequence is CASSPHGRGMGETQYF. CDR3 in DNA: TGTGCCAGCAGCCCCCACGGTCGGGGGATGGGAGAGACCCAGTACTTC.

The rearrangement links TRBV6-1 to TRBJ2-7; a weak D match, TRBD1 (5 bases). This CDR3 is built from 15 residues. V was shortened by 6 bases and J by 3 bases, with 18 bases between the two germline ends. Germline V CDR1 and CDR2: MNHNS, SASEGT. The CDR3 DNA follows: TGTGCCAGCAGCTATAGCAACAGGTTTGACTACGAGCAGTACTTC. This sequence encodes CASSYSNRFDYEQYF.

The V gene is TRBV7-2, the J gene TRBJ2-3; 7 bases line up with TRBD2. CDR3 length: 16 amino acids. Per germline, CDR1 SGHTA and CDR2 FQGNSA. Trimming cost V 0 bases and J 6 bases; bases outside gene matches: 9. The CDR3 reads CASSLAGAGVRDTQYF. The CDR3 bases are TGTGCCAGCAGCTTAGCCGGTGCGGGAGTTCGGGATACGCAGTATTTT.

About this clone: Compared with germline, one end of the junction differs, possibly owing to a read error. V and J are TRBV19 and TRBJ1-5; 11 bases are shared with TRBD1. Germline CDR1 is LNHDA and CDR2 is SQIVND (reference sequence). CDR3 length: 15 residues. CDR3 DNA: TGTGCCAGTAGCATAGGGACAGGGGGTGGTCAGCCCCAGCATTTT. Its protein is CASSIGTGGGQPQHF.

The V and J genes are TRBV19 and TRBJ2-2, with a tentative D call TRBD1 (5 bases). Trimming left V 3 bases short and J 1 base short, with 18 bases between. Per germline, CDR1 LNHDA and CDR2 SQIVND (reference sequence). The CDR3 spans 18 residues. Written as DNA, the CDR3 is TGTGCCAGTAGTATCCGCGACAGTGCCTTCCGGAACACCGGGGAGCTGTTTTTT. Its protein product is CASSIRDSAFRNTGELFF.

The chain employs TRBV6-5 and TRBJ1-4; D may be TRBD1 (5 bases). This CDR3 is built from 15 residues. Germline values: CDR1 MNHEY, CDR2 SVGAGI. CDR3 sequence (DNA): TGTCCTAGGTTTTTACAGGTAGTAACTAATGAAAAACTGTTTTTT. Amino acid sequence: CPRFLQVVTNEKLFF.

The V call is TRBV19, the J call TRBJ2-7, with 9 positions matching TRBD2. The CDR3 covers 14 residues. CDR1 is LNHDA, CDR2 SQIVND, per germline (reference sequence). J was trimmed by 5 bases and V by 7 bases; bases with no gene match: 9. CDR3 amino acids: CASNAKREDHEQYF. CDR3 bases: TGTGCCAGTAACGCTAAGCGGGAGGACCACGAGCAGTACTTC.

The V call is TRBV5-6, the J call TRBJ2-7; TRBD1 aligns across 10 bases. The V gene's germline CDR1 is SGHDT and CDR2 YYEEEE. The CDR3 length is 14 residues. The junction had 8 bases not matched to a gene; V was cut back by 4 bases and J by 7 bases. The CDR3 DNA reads TGTGCCAGCAGCCTACGACAGGGGGCAGAGGAGCAGTACTTC. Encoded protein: CASSLRQGAEEQYF.

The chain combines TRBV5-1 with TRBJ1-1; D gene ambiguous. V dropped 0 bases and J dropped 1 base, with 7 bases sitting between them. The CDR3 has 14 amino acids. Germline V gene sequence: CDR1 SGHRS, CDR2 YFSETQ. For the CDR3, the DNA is TGCGCCAGCAGCTTGGATGCGGGGAACACTGAAGCTTTCTTT. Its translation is CASSLDAGNTEAFF. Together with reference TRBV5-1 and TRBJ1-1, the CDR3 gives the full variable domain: KAGVTQTPRYLIKTRGQQVTLSCSPISGHRSVSWYQQTPGQGLQFLFEYFSETQRNKGNFPGRFSGRQFSNSRSEMNVSTLELGDSALYLCASSLDAGNTEAFFGQGTRLTVV.

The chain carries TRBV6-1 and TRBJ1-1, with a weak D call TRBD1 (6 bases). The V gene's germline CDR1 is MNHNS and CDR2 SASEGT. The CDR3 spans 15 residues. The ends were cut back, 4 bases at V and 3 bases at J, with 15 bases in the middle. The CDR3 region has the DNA TGTGCCAGCAGTGGGACCCGGGGGGCGGACACTGAAGCTTTCTTT. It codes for CASSGTRGADTEAFF.

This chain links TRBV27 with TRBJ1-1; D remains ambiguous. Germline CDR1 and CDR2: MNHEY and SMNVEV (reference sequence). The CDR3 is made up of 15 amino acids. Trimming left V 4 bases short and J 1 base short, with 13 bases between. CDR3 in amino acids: CASSSPKGANTEAFF. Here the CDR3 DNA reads TGTGCCAGCAGTTCCCCGAAAGGAGCGAACACTGAAGCTTTCTTT.

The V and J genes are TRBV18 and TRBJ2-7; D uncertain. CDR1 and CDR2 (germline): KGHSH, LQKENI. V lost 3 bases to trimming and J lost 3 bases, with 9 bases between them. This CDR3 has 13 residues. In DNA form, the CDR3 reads TGTGCCAGCTCACCCTCCCACAACTACGAGCAGTACTTC. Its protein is CASSPSHNYEQYF.

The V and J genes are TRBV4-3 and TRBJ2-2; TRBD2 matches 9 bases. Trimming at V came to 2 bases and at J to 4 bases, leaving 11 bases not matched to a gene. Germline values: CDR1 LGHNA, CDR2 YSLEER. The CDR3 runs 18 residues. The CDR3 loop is CASSQLAGAGGGTGELFF. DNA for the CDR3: TGCGCCAGCAGCCAACTCGCGGGAGCGGGAGGTGGCACCGGGGAGCTGTTTTTT.

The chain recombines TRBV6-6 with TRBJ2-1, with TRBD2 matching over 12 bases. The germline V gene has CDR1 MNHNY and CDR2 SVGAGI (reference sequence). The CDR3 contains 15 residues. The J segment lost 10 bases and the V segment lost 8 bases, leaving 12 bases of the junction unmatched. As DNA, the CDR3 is TGTGCCAGCTTCAACGGGCTAGCGGGAGGGCGAGAGCAGTTCTTC. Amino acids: CASFNGLAGGREQFF.

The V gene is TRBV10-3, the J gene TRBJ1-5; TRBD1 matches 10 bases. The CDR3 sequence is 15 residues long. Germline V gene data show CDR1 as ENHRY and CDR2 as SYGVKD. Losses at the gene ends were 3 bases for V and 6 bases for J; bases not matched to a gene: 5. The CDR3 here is CAISDPGTGAQPQHF. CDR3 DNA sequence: TGTGCCATCAGTGATCCCGGGACAGGGGCTCAGCCCCAGCATTTT.

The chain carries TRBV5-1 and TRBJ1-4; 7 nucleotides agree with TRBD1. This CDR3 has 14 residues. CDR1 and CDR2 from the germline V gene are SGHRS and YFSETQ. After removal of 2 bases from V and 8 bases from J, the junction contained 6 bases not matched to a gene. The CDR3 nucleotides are TGCGCCAGCAGCTTTCGACAGGGCACGGAAAAACTGTTTTTT. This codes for CASSFRQGTEKLFF.

The CDR3 protein is CSVELSGDQPQHF. CDR3 in DNA: TGCAGCGTTGAACTGTCAGGGGATCAGCCCCAGCATTTT. V usage is TRBV29-1 and J usage is TRBJ1-5; TRBD1 might be the D (6 bases). Per germline, CDR1 SQVTM and CDR2 ANQGSEA. V was trimmed by 2 bases and J by 5 bases, leaving 10 bases between them. This CDR3 spans 13 amino acids.

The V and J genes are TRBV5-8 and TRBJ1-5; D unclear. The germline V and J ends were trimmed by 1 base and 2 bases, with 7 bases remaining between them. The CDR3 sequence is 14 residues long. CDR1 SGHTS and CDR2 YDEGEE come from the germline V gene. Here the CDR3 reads CASSLRTRNQPQHF. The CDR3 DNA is TGTGCCAGCAGCTTGCGCACACGCAATCAGCCCCAGCATTTT.

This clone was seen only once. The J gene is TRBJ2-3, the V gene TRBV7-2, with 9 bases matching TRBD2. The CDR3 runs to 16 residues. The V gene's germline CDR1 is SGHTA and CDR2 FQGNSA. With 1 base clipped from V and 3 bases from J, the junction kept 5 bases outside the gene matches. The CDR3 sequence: CASSLVAGVVTDTQYF. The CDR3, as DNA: TGTGCCAGCAGCTTAGTAGCGGGAGTCGTAACAGATACGCAGTATTTT.

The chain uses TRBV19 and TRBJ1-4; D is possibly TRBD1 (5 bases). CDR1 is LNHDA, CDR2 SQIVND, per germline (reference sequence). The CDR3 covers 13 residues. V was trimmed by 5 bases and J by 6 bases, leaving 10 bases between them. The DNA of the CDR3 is TGTGCCAGTAGTCTTCGGGGGGATGAAAAACTGTTTTTT. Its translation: CASSLRGDEKLFF.

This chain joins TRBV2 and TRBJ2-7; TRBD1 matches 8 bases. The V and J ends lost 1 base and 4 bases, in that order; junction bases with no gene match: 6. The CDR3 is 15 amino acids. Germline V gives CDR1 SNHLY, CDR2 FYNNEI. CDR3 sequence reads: CASSEGRGPGYEQYF. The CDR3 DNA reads TGTGCCAGCAGTGAAGGCAGGGGGCCGGGGTACGAGCAGTACTTC.

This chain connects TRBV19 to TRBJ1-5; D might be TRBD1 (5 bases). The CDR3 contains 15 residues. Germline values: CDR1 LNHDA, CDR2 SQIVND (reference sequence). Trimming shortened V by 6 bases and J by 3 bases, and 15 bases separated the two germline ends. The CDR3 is CASSRSWGVNQPQHF. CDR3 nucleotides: TGTGCCAGTAGCCGATCGTGGGGGGTCAATCAGCCCCAGCATTTT.